This entry describes one T cell receptor beta chain. The data are from a study of blood T cell repertoires in COVID-19. Study as a whole: Whether acute or convalescent, the COVID-19 samples came from the United States, Italy and Spain. The analysed material was cDNA or gDNA that came from T cells, B-cell-depleted T cells, or PBMCs.

It was during active infection that Seattle patients were enrolled and then longitudinally followed. The CDR3 spans 12 residues. V shed 2 bases and J shed 5 bases, with 6 bases lying between them. Source study methods: By means of reference gene primer amplification, nucleated cell counts were estimated. The assay was immunoSEQ multiplex PCR, and TCRdb's table has in-frame clones only and misses some. V and J calls and clone size come straight from that table; D and trimming were deduced from the DNA. The sample holds about 250,000 clones, over 75% seen once. The sample taken for sequencing was peripheral blood. The sequence derives from a man in his fifties with COVID-19, enrolled during active disease. The chain carries TRBV12-3 or TRBV12-4 and TRBJ2-5; D call uncertain. In DNA, the CDR3 is TGTGCCAGCAGTTTAAACAGCGAGACCCAGTACTTC. Protein product: CASSLNSETQYF.